What follows are 10 T cell receptor beta chains derived from one specimen sequenced in a study of siplizumab effects on memory and regulatory T cells (dated by TCRdb to the late 2010s). To prepare the library, the immunoSEQ multiplex PCR assay was applied. TCRdb took this table from immuneACCESS and kept in-frame rearrangements with V and J called. Such tables lack part of the clones; where checked against another copy, unresolved V genes explain under half of the gap, and the rest is unexplained. Within this sample are some 100,000 clones, with over 90% of them counted one time only. The ten largest clones add up to roughly 1.3% of the sample. Sequenced input: non-Treg CD4+ T cells sorted from blood. The cell subset or site label on this specimen signifies: FACS-sorted unstimulated CD4+ non-regulatory T cells. The receptor source for this set is a human donor in good health.

The chain recombines TRBV6-1 with TRBJ1-5, with 8 bases identical to TRBD1. This CDR3 is built from 13 residues. CDR1 and CDR2 from the germline V gene are MNHNS and SASEGT. V lost 8 bases, J lost 5 bases, and 5 bases stayed unmatched. The CDR3 loop reads CASYDRGDQPQHF. The CDR3 nucleotides read TGTGCCAGCTATGACAGGGGAGATCAGCCCCAGCATTTT.

This clone showed up just once. This chain uses TRBV5-1 with TRBJ1-6; the D gene is possibly TRBD1 (5 bases). CDR1 is SGHRS, CDR2 YFSETQ, per germline. The V end was cut by 10 bases, the J end by 8 bases, with 28 bases between. The CDR3 has 17 amino acids. The CDR3 loop reads CASNEGQIFSADSPLHF. CDR3 in DNA: TGCGCCTCTAATGAGGGGCAGATCTTTTCGGCCGATTCACCCCTCCACTTT.

The CDR3 protein is CASSESGLAERSYEQYF. CDR3 in DNA: TGCGCCAGCAGCGAATCGGGACTAGCGGAGAGGTCCTACGAGCAGTACTTC. This chain uses TRBV10-1 with TRBJ2-7, with TRBD2 identical over 11 bases. The ends lost 6 bases at V and 1 base at J; junction bases unmatched: 11. The CDR3 covers 17 residues. Looked up from germline, CDR1 is WNHNN and CDR2 is SYGVQD (reference sequence).

This chain joins TRBV5-1 and TRBJ2-7; 7 nucleotides line up with TRBD2. Germline trimming cut 0 bases from V and 2 bases from J; bases unmatched to any gene: 8. The germline CDR1 and CDR2 sequences are SGHRS and YFSETQ. There are 16 residues in the CDR3. DNA of the CDR3: TGCGCCAGCAGCTTGGGATGGCTAGCGGCTACCTACGAGCAGTACTTC. Residues: CASSLGWLAATYEQYF.

The J gene is TRBJ2-2, the V gene TRBV10-1, with D possibly TRBD2 on 6 matching bases. Germline CDR1 reads WNHNN; CDR2 reads SYGVQD (reference sequence). The CDR3 is 14 amino acids. The V end was cut by 4 bases, the J end by 5 bases, with 11 bases between. The CDR3 is CASSALARTGELFF. DNA of the CDR3: TGCGCCAGCAGTGCTCTAGCGAGAACCGGGGAGCTGTTTTTT.

The chain recombines TRBV5-4 with TRBJ1-3; no clear D gene. The CDR3 runs to 15 residues. Germline loops: CDR1 SGHNT, CDR2 YYREEE (reference sequence). Between the trimmed V and J ends, which lost 5 bases and 4 bases, there was a span of 16 bases. The CDR3 region is CASSLKNTRGNTIYF. CDR3 nucleotide sequence: TGTGCCAGCAGTCTTAAGAACACACGGGGAAACACCATATATTTT.

The rearrangement uses TRBV11-2 and TRBJ1-1; D gene unclear. The V gene lost 2 bases and the J gene lost 1 base, with 8 bases spanning the gap. Germline CDR1 is SGHAT and CDR2 is FQNNGV. The CDR3 consists of 14 residues. The CDR3 sequence: CASSLFRENTEAFF. CDR3 sequence (DNA): TGTGCCAGCAGCTTATTTAGGGAGAACACTGAAGCTTTCTTT.

CDR3 coding DNA: TGTGCCAGTAAGTTTAGGAGAGACACCGGGGAGCTGTTTTTT. This sequence encodes CASKFRRDTGELFF. The V and J genes are TRBV19 and TRBJ2-2; no reliable D call. Germline V lookup: CDR1 LNHDA, CDR2 SQIVND (reference sequence). With 7 bases removed from V and 3 bases from J, the gap between germline ends came to 12 bases. The CDR3 is 14 residues long.

This chain uses TRBV7-2 with TRBJ2-5; 12 bases match TRBD2. The DNA end favors TRBJ2-7, so the J call may be wrong. Germline CDR1 is SGHTA and CDR2 is FQGNSA. The length of the CDR3 is 14 residues. This CDR3 is CASRMTSGSGEQYF. The CDR3 coding sequence is TGTGCCAGCAGGATGACTAGCGGGAGCGGCGAGCAGTACTTC.

As DNA, the CDR3 is TGTGCCAGCAGCTTAGACGGCAGGCGTTATGAAGCTTTCTTT. Amino acid sequence: CASSLDGRRYEAFF. This chain connects TRBV7-8 to TRBJ1-1, with D unresolved. The ends were cut back, 1 base at V and 7 bases at J, with 13 bases in the middle. This CDR3 comprises 14 residues. Germline V lookup: CDR1 SGHVS, CDR2 FQNEAQ. Drawing the rest from reference TRBV7-8 and TRBJ1-1, the complete variable domain is GAGVSQSPRYKVAKRGQDVALRCDPISGHVSLFWYQQALGQGPEFLTYFQNEAQLDKSGLPSDRFFAERPEGSVSTLKIQRTQQEDSAVYLCASSLDGRRYEAFFGQGTRLTVV.